Below, one TCR beta chain is given with its context. Its antigen is still unknown. Everyone who donated was a healthy bone marrow donor. PCR employed 60 Vbeta and 13 Jbeta primers. The table came from immunoSEQ multiplex PCR; TCRdb's copy has only in-frame clones and leaves some out. The sample yields roughly 200,000 clones, 85% to 90% seen once. The sample is drawn from a study of cytomegalovirus exposure and HLA in healthy donors. About the research overall: An analysis done earlier identified roughly 120 million unique TCR beta sequences from about 179 million T cells.

Points from the study as a whole: Common viral pathogens were later found to be apparently linked to several of the most significant clusters.

V lost 8 bases to trimming and J lost 5 bases; unmatched junction nucleotides: 11. Germline V CDR1 and CDR2: LNHNV, YYDKDF (reference sequence). This CDR3 has 14 amino acids. The chain is built from TRBV15 and TRBJ1-2; 7 bases are shared with TRBD1. The specimen was PBMCs. The TCR originated in a man between 25 and 39 years old in good health and CMV-seronegative. CDR3 bases: TGTGCCACCCGAGATTTCGGACAGGAATATGGCTACACCTTC. This sequence encodes CATRDFGQEYGYTF.